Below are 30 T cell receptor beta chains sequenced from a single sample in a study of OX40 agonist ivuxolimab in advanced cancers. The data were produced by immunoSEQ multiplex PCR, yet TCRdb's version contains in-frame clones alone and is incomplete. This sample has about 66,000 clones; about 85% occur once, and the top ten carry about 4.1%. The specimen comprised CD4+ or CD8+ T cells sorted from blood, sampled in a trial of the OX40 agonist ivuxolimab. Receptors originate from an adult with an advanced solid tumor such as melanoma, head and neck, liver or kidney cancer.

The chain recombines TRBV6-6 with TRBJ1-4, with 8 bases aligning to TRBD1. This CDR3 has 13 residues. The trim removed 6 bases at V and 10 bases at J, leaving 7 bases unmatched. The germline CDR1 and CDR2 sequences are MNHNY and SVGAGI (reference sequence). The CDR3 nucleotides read TGTGCCAGCAGCAAGACAGGGGAGGGAAAACTGTTTTTT. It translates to CASSKTGEGKLFF.

DNA for the CDR3: TGTGCCAGCAGACGGGGGAGCTACACTGAAGCTTTCTTT. Residues: CASRRGSYTEAFF. The V call is TRBV28, the J call TRBJ1-1; D perhaps matches TRBD1 (5 bases). Trimming shortened V by 6 bases and J by 3 bases, and 11 bases separated the two germline ends. Germline CDR1 is MDHEN and CDR2 is SYDVKM. The CDR3 is 13 amino acids.

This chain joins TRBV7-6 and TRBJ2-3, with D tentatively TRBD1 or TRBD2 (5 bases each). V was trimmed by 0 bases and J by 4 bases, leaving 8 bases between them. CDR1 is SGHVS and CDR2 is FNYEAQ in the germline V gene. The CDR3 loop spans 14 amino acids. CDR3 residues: CASSLAGDSDTQYF. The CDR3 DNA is TGTGCCAGCAGCTTAGCGGGGGATTCAGATACGCAGTATTTT.

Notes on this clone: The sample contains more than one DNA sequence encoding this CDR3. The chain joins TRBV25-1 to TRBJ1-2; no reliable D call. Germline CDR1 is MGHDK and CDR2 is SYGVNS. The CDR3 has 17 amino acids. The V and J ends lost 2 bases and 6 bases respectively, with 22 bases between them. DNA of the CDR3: TGTGCCAGCAGTGAAGGGCGGAGGGCCCTAGTGAGTGATGGCTACACCTTC. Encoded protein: CASSEGRRALVSDGYTF.

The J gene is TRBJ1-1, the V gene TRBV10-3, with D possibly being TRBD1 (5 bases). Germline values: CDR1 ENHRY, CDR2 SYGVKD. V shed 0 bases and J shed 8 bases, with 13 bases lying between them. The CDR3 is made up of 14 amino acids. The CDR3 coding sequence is TGTGCCATCAGTGAGTCGACACGACAGAGCGAAGCTTTCTTT. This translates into CAISESTRQSEAFF.

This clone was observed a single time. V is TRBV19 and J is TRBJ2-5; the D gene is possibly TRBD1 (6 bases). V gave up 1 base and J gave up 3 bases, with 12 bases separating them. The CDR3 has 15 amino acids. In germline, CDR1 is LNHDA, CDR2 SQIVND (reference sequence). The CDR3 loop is CASSIVGTRKETQYF. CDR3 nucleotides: TGTGCCAGTAGTATAGTCGGGACAAGGAAAGAGACCCAGTACTTC.

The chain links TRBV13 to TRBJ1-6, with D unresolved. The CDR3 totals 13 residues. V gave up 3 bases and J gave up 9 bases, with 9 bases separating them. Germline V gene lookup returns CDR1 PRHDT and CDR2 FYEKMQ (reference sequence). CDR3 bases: TGTGCCAGCAGCTTGACTGAAAGTTCACCCCTCCACTTT. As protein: CASSLTESSPLHF.

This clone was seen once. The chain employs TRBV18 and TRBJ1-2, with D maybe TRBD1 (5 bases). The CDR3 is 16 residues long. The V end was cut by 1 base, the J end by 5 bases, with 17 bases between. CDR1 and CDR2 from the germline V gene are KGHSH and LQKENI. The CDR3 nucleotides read TGTGCCAGCTCACCACTAACTCCGGGGGGAGATTATGGCTACACCTTC. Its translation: CASSPLTPGGDYGYTF. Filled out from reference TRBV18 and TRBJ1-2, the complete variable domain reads NAGVMQNPRHLVRRRGQEARLRCSPMKGHSHVYWYRQLPEEGLKFMVYLQKENIIDESGMPKERFSAEFPKEGPSILRIQQVVRGDSAAYFCASSPLTPGGDYGYTFGSGTRLTVV.

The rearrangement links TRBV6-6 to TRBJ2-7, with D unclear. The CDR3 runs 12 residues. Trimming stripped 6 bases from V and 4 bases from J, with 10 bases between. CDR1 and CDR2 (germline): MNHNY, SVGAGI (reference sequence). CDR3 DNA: TGTGCCAGCAGGAGTGGGGTGTACGAGCAGTACTTC. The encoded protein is CASRSGVYEQYF.

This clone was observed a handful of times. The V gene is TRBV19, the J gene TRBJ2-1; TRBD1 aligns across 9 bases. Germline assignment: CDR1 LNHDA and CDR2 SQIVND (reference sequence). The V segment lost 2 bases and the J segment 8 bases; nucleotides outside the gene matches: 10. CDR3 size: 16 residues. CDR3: CASSIKGTGTRDEQFF. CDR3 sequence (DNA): TGTGCCAGTAGTATAAAAGGGACAGGGACGAGGGATGAGCAGTTCTTC.

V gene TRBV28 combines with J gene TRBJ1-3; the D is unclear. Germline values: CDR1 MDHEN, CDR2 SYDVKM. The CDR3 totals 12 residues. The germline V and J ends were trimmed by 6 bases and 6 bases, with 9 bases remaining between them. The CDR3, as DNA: TGTGCCAGCAGACGTGATGAAAACACCATATATTTT. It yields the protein CASRRDENTIYF.

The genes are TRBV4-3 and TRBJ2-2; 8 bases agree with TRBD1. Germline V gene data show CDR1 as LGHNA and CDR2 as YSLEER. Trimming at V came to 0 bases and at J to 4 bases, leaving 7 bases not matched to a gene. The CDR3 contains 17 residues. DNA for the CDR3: TGCGCCAGCAGCCAAGATAAAAGGACAGGGTTCACCGGGGAGCTGTTTTTT. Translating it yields CASSQDKRTGFTGELFF.

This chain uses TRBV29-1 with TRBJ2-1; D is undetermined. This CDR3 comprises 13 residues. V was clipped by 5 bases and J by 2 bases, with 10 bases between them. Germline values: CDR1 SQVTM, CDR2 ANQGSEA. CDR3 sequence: CSVTLAAYNEQFF. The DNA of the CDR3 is TGCAGCGTTACCTTGGCGGCCTACAATGAGCAGTTCTTC.

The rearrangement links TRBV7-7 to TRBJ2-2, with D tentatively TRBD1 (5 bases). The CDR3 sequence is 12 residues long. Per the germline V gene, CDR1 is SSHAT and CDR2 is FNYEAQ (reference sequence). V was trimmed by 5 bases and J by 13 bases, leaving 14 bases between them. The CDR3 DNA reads TGTGCCAGCAGCCCAGACAGAGCACGGCTGTTTTTT. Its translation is CASSPDRARLFF.

The CDR3 sequence: CASSLGQGRGTDTQYF. DNA for the CDR3: TGTGCCAGCAGCTTAGGACAGGGTAGGGGCACAGATACGCAGTATTTT. This chain joins TRBV7-8 and TRBJ2-3, with 7 bases identical to TRBD1. V lost 1 base, J lost 1 base, and 5 bases stayed unmatched. Germline V gives CDR1 SGHVS, CDR2 FQNEAQ. This CDR3 region has 16 residues.

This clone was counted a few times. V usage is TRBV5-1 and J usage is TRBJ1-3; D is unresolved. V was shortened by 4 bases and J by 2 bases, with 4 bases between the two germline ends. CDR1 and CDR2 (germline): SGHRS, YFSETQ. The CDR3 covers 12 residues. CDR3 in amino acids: CASSNAGNTIYF. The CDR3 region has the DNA TGCGCCAGCAGCAACGCTGGAAACACCATATATTTT.

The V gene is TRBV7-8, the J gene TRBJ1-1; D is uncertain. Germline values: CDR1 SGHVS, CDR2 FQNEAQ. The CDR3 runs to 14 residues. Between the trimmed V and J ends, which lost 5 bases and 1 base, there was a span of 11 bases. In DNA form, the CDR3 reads TGTGCCAGCAGCCATCGGACGGAGAACACTGAAGCTTTCTTT. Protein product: CASSHRTENTEAFF. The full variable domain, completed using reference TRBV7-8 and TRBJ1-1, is GAGVSQSPRYKVAKRGQDVALRCDPISGHVSLFWYQQALGQGPEFLTYFQNEAQLDKSGLPSDRFFAERPEGSVSTLKIQRTQQEDSAVYLCASSHRTENTEAFFGQGTRLTVV.

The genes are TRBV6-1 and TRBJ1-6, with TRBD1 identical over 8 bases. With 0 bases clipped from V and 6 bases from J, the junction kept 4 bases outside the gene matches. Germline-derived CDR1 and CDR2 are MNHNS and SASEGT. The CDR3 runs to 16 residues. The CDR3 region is CASSEAPGQVNSPLHF. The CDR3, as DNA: TGTGCCAGCAGTGAAGCCCCGGGACAGGTTAATTCACCCCTCCACTTT.

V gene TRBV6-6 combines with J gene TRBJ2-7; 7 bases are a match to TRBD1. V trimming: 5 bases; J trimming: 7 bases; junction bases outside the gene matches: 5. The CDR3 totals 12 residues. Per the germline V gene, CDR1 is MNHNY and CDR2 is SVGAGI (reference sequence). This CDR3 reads CASSRDRWEQYF. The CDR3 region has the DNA TGTGCCAGCAGTAGGGACAGATGGGAGCAGTACTTC.

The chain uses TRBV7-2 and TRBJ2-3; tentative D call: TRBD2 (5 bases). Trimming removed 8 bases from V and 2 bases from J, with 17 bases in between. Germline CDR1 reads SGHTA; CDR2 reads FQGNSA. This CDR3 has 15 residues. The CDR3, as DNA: TGTGCCAGCTGCCTATCGGGGTCCTACACAGATACGCAGTATTTT. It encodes CASCLSGSYTDTQYF.

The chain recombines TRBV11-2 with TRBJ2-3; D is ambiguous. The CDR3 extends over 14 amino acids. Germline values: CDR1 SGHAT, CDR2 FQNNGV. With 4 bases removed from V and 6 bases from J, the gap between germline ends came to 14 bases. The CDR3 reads CASSSLFTLDTQYF. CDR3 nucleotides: TGTGCCAGCAGCTCTCTTTTTACTTTGGATACGCAGTATTTT. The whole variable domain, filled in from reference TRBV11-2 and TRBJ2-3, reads EAGVAQSPRYKIIEKRQSVAFWCNPISGHATLYWYQQILGQGPKLLIQFQNNGVVDDSQLPKDRFSAERLKGVDSTLKIQPAKLEDSAVYLCASSSLFTLDTQYFGPGTRLTVL.

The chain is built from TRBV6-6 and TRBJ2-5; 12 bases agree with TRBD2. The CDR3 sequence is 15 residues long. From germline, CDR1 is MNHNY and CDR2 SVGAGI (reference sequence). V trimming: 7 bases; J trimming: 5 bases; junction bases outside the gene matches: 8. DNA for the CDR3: TGTGCCAGCACCCTAGCGGGGGGGCCCACCGAGACCCAGTACTTC. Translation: CASTLAGGPTETQYF.

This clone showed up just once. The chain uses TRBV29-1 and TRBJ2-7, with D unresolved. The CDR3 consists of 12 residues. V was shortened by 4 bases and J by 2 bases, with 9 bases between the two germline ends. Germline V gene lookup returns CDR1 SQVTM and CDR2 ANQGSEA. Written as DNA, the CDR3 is TGCAGCGTTGCCACTGAGACCTACGAGCAGTACTTC. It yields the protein CSVATETYEQYF.

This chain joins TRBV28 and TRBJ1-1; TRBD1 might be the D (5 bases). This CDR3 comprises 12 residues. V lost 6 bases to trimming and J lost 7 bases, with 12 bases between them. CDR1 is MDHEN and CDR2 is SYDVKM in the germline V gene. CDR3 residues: CASRQVEGEAFF. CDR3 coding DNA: TGTGCCAGCAGACAGGTTGAGGGTGAAGCTTTCTTT. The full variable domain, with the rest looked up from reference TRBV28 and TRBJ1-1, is DVKVTQSSRYLVKRTGEKVFLECVQDMDHENMFWYRQDPGLGLRLIYFSYDVKMKEKGDIPEGYSVSREKKERFSLILESASTNQTSMYLCASRQVEGEAFFGQGTRLTVV.

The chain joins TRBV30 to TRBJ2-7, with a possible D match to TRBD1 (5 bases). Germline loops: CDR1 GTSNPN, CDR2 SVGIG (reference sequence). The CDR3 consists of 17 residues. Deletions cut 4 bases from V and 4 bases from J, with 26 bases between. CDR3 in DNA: TGTGCCTGGATTCCGGACAAGATTGTTCGACCACTTTACGAGCAGTACTTC. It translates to CAWIPDKIVRPLYEQYF.

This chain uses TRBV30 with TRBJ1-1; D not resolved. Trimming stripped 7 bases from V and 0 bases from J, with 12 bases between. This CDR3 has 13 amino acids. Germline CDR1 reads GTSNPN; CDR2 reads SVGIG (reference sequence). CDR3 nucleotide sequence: TGTGCCTATCGGGTTTTGATGAACACTGAAGCTTTCTTT. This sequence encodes CAYRVLMNTEAFF.

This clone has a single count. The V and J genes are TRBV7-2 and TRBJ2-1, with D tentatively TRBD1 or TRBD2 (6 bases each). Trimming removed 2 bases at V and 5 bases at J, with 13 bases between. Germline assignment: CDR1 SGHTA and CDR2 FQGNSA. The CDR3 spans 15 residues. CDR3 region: CASSLRGRGDNEQFF. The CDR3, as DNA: TGTGCCAGCAGCTTACGGGGGCGCGGAGACAATGAGCAGTTCTTC.

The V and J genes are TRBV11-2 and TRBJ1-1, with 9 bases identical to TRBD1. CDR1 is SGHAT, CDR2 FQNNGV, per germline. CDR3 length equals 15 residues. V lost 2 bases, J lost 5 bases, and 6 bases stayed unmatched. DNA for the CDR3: TGTGCCAGCAGCTTAAACAGGGGGCAAAGGACTGAAGCTTTCTTT. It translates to CASSLNRGQRTEAFF.

This CDR3 reads CASSPGTYQETQYF. CDR3 in DNA: TGCGCCAGCAGTCCCGGGACATACCAAGAGACCCAGTACTTC. The chain employs TRBV5-1 and TRBJ2-5; tentative D call: TRBD1 (6 bases). CDR3 length: 14 amino acids. Trimming pared 5 bases from V and 0 bases from J, leaving 11 bases between. Germline CDR1 is SGHRS and CDR2 is YFSETQ.

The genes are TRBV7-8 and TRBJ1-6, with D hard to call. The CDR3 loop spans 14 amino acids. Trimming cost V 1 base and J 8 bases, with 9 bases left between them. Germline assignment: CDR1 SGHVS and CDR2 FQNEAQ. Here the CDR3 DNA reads TGTGCCAGCAGCTTAGAACCAGTTGATTCACCCCTCCACTTT. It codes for CASSLEPVDSPLHF. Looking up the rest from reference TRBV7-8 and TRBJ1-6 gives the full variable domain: GAGVSQSPRYKVAKRGQDVALRCDPISGHVSLFWYQQALGQGPEFLTYFQNEAQLDKSGLPSDRFFAERPEGSVSTLKIQRTQQEDSAVYLCASSLEPVDSPLHFGNGTRLTVT.